Presented here are 28 T cell receptor beta chains from one specimen sequenced in a study of blood T cell repertoires in COVID-19. Produced via immunoSEQ multiplex PCR; TCRdb's table is partial and in-frame only. The sample includes around 420,000 clones, nearly 90% of them seen just once. Sequencing was done on a sample of PBMCs or T cells enriched from blood (not recorded which). These receptors were taken from a woman aged 40 to 50 with acute COVID-19.

This clone was counted once. The rearrangement links TRBV6-5 to TRBJ2-7; D possibly corresponds to TRBD2 (6 bases). This CDR3 is built from 14 residues. Per germline, CDR1 MNHEY and CDR2 SVGAGI. V was pared by 9 bases and J by 0 bases, with 15 bases between. The CDR3 DNA sequence: TGTGCCAGTTCCCGCGCGGGGTTCTCCTACGAGCAGTACTTC. Translation: CASSRAGFSYEQYF.

The chain combines TRBV19 with TRBJ1-3, with D tentatively TRBD1 (6 bases). V was trimmed by 6 bases and J by 1 base, leaving 10 bases between them. In germline, CDR1 is LNHDA, CDR2 SQIVND (reference sequence). The CDR3 consists of 14 residues. CDR3 sequence (DNA): TGTGCCAGTAGACAGGGACGATCTGGAAACACCATATATTTT. The encoded protein is CASRQGRSGNTIYF.

This clone appeared a single time. The chain couples TRBV10-2 to TRBJ2-2; TRBD2 matches 7 bases. J lost 1 base, V lost 4 bases, and 6 bases had no gene match. CDR1 WSHSY and CDR2 SAAADI come from the germline V gene. The CDR3 totals 16 residues. The CDR3 spells CASSGRGGVNTGELFF. CDR3 nucleotide sequence: TGCGCCAGCAGTGGACGCGGGGGAGTGAACACCGGGGAGCTGTTTTTT.

The V gene is TRBV5-1, the J gene TRBJ1-2, with D hard to call. This CDR3 is 15 amino acids long. V lost 0 bases to trimming and J lost 0 bases, with 9 bases between them. CDR1 and CDR2 (germline): SGHRS, YFSETQ. The CDR3 DNA reads as TGCGCCAGCAGCTTGGTCCCGGGAGCTAACTATGGCTACACCTTC. It translates to CASSLVPGANYGYTF.

The J gene is TRBJ2-1, the V gene TRBV5-1; 11 nucleotides agree with TRBD2. The CDR3 has 16 amino acids. Trimming took 4 bases from V and 7 from J; bases not matched to a gene: 10. The germline gives CDR1 SGHRS, CDR2 YFSETQ. The CDR3 is CASSTGGSGGANEQFF. CDR3 sequence (DNA): TGCGCCAGCAGCACAGGCGGTAGCGGGGGGGCTAATGAGCAGTTCTTC.

CDR3 region: CANPVRNTNNSPLHF. DNA of the CDR3: TGTGCCAATCCAGTCCGGAACACTAATAATTCACCCCTCCACTTT. The gene calls are TRBV25-1 and TRBJ1-6; no clear D. The CDR3 runs to 15 residues. Germline V gene sequence: CDR1 MGHDK, CDR2 SYGVNS. V shed 10 bases and J shed 5 bases, with 18 bases lying between them.

The CDR3 DNA follows: TGTGCCAGCGGGGGACGCAACACTCGACAGGGTTTTGGAAACACCATATATTTT. This translates into CASGGRNTRQGFGNTIYF. J is TRBJ1-3 and V is TRBV5-6, with TRBD1 identical over 7 bases. Germline lookup yields CDR1 SGHDT and CDR2 YYEEEE. V gave up 7 bases and J gave up 3 bases; unmatched junction bases: 19. The length of the CDR3 is 18 residues.

The genes are TRBV3-1 (or the pseudogene TRBV3-2) and TRBJ1-1; TRBD1 aligns across 8 bases. V lost 1 base and J lost 5; bases outside the gene matches: 6. The CDR3 totals 15 residues. Per germline, CDR1 LGHDT and CDR2 YNNKEL (reference sequence). In nucleotides, the CDR3 is TGTGCCAGCAGCCAAGGTCGACAGGGGAGGACTGAAGCTTTCTTT. Encoded protein: CASSQGRQGRTEAFF.

About this clone: The identical CDR3 is also encoded by other nucleotide sequences in the sample. This rearrangement joins TRBV18 to TRBJ2-7; D may be TRBD1 (6 bases). The CDR3 totals 14 residues. Germline V lookup: CDR1 KGHSH, CDR2 LQKENI. Trimming left V 1 base short and J 5 bases short, with 12 bases between. The CDR3 DNA reads as TGTGCCAGCTCACCACGAACAGGGAAGGACGAGCAGTACTTC. This encodes CASSPRTGKDEQYF. Complete variable domain (other parts from reference TRBV18 and TRBJ2-7): NAGVMQNPRHLVRRRGQEARLRCSPMKGHSHVYWYRQLPEEGLKFMVYLQKENIIDESGMPKERFSAEFPKEGPSILRIQQVVRGDSAAYFCASSPRTGKDEQYFGPGTRLTVT.

This chain's CDR3 is CASSLHGADTEAFF. CDR3 nucleotides: TGTGCCAGCAGCTTACATGGGGCCGACACTGAAGCTTTCTTT. The gene calls are TRBV7-9 and TRBJ1-1; perhaps TRBD1 as D (5 bases). V lost 2 bases and J 3 bases, leaving 10 bases between the germline ends. Germline-derived CDR1 and CDR2 are SEHNR and FQNEAQ (reference sequence). This CDR3 is built from 14 residues.

The J gene is TRBJ1-3, the V gene TRBV30; TRBD1 matches at 9 bases. CDR1 and CDR2 from the germline V gene are GTSNPN and SVGIG (reference sequence). V lost 6 bases, J lost 2 bases, and 5 bases stayed unmatched. The CDR3 has 14 residues. The CDR3 loop reads CACRGQGPGNTIYF. CDR3 nucleotides: TGTGCCTGCCGAGGACAGGGGCCTGGAAACACCATATATTTT.

The chain has TRBV3-1 (or the pseudogene TRBV3-2) and TRBJ1-2; maybe TRBD1 (5 bases). Germline CDR1 is LGHDT and CDR2 is YNNKEL (reference sequence). The V and J ends lost 4 bases and 4 bases respectively, with 22 bases between them. The CDR3 is 17 amino acids. Here the CDR3 reads CASSPMLGPSRGYGYTF. The DNA for the CDR3 is TGTGCCAGCAGCCCAATGTTAGGACCCTCAAGGGGCTATGGCTACACCTTC.

The chain joins TRBV30 to TRBJ1-5, with unresolved D. The germline V gene encodes CDR1 GTSNPN and CDR2 SVGIG (reference sequence). This CDR3 region has 13 residues. The V and J ends lost 2 bases and 4 bases respectively, with 9 bases between them. The CDR3 bases are TGTGCCTGGAGTAGAGGATGGAATCAGCCCCAGCATTTT. Its translation: CAWSRGWNQPQHF.

The chain couples TRBV14 to TRBJ1-2; 9 bases line up with TRBD1. Germline V gene lookup returns CDR1 SGHDN and CDR2 FVKESK. This CDR3 has 14 residues. The junction had 8 bases not matched to a gene; V was cut back by 4 bases and J by 8 bases. The CDR3 here is CASSPRDRVEGYTF. The CDR3, as DNA: TGTGCCAGCAGCCCCCGGGACAGGGTTGAGGGCTACACCTTC.

The CDR3 DNA follows: TGTGCCAGCAGCTTGGGGGACAGGGGACTTAGGGGGCGCGGCTACACCTTC. It is translated as CASSLGDRGLRGRGYTF. This rearrangement joins TRBV5-8 to TRBJ1-2; 10 nucleotides match TRBD1. Germline V gene lookup returns CDR1 SGHTS and CDR2 YDEGEE. This CDR3 spans 17 amino acids. Trimming cost V 0 bases and J 8 bases; bases outside gene matches: 13.

V usage is TRBV10-2 and J usage is TRBJ2-3; possibly TRBD2 for D (5 bases). The CDR3 covers 14 residues. Per the germline V gene, CDR1 is WSHSY and CDR2 is SAAADI. Deletions cut 6 bases from V and 1 base from J, with 11 bases between. CDR3 in amino acids: CASRSLARTDTQYF. DNA for the CDR3: TGCGCCAGCAGGTCGCTAGCTCGCACAGATACGCAGTATTTT.

The chain links TRBV30 to TRBJ1-2; D not resolved. Germline V lookup: CDR1 GTSNPN, CDR2 SVGIG (reference sequence). Trimming stripped 3 bases from V and 2 bases from J, with 7 bases between. This CDR3 has 12 amino acids. CDR3 sequence reads: CAWRTENYGYTF. The CDR3 coding sequence is TGTGCCTGGAGGACGGAGAACTATGGCTACACCTTC.

This chain joins TRBV6-5 and TRBJ1-4, with a possible D match to TRBD1 (6 bases). Per germline, CDR1 MNHEY and CDR2 SVGAGI. V was cut by 6 bases and J by 6 bases, with 14 bases left in between. The CDR3 length is 14 residues. In nucleotides, the CDR3 is TGTGCCAGCAGCCCCAGGGGTCTCTATGAAAAACTGTTTTTT. It translates to CASSPRGLYEKLFF.

Details on this clone: The sample holds other DNA sequences that translate to the same CDR3. The V call is TRBV12-3 or TRBV12-4, the J call TRBJ1-1, with TRBD1 as a possible D gene (6 bases). V shed 2 bases and J shed 4 bases, with 8 bases lying between them. The CDR3 is 13 amino acids. Here the CDR3 DNA reads TGTGCCAGCAGTTTACAGGGGAGCACTGAAGCTTTCTTT. Translated: CASSLQGSTEAFF.

This clone was found a few times. V gene TRBV20-1 combines with J gene TRBJ1-2, with 8 bases aligning to TRBD1. The germline V gene has CDR1 DFQATT and CDR2 SNEGSKA (reference sequence). The V gene end was trimmed by 6 bases and the J gene end by 7 bases; junction bases not matched to a gene: 4. The CDR3 spans 11 residues. This CDR3 reads CSATTGGGYTF. The CDR3 DNA reads TGCAGTGCCACAACAGGGGGTGGCTACACCTTC.

V usage is TRBV30 and J usage is TRBJ2-7; TRBD2 matches 8 bases. J gave up 2 bases and V 5 bases, and 5 bases lay outside the gene matches. The V gene's germline CDR1 is GTSNPN and CDR2 SVGIG (reference sequence). CDR3 length: 13 residues. CDR3 protein: CAWERGPTYEQYF. The CDR3 DNA reads as TGTGCCTGGGAGCGGGGGCCCACCTACGAGCAGTACTTC.

The chain joins TRBV24-1 to TRBJ2-3; maybe TRBD1 (8 bases). The V gene lost 4 bases and the J gene lost 1 base, with 17 bases spanning the gap. The CDR3 length is 17 residues. The germline V gene has CDR1 KGHDR and CDR2 SFDVKD. CDR3 coding DNA: TGTGCCACCAGTGACCACCGGACAGGGAGGGGCACAGATACGCAGTATTTT. Protein: CATSDHRTGRGTDTQYF.

This chain connects TRBV5-1 to TRBJ1-2; possible D gene TRBD1, 6 bases. The V end was cut by 0 bases, the J end by 0 bases, with 15 bases between. There are 17 residues in the CDR3. Germline assignment: CDR1 SGHRS and CDR2 YFSETQ. The chain's CDR3 is CASSLDPRTASNYGYTF. DNA of the CDR3: TGCGCCAGCAGCTTGGACCCCCGGACAGCCTCTAACTATGGCTACACCTTC.

The J gene is TRBJ2-3, the V gene TRBV5-1, with TRBD2 as a possible D gene (6 bases). The CDR3 has 15 residues. Germline-derived CDR1 and CDR2 are SGHRS and YFSETQ. Trimming shortened V by 6 bases and J by 3 bases, and 17 bases separated the two germline ends. The CDR3 here is CASKPTPEGTDTQYF. CDR3 nucleotides: TGCGCCAGCAAACCCACCCCGGAGGGGACAGATACGCAGTATTTT.

V gene TRBV5-4 combines with J gene TRBJ2-2; 12 nucleotides line up with TRBD2. After removal of 4 bases from V and 4 bases from J, the junction contained 14 bases not matched to a gene. This CDR3 contains 19 residues. Germline CDR1 reads SGHNT; CDR2 reads YYREEE (reference sequence). The CDR3 spells CASSRDPPSGGARTGELFF. The CDR3 DNA reads TGTGCCAGCAGCCGTGATCCACCTAGCGGGGGGGCGCGCACCGGGGAGCTGTTTTTT.

The rearrangement links TRBV7-2 to TRBJ1-2, with D hard to call. The germline CDR1 and CDR2 sequences are SGHTA and FQGNSA. This CDR3 is 16 amino acids long. V lost 6 bases, J lost 0 bases, and 17 bases lay in between. CDR3 region: CASSRPPGRTNYGYTF. DNA of the CDR3: TGTGCCAGCAGTAGACCACCCGGGAGGACTAACTATGGCTACACCTTC.

The genes are TRBV5-8 and TRBJ2-7; the match to TRBD1 covers 9 bases. This CDR3 contains 15 residues. J was trimmed by 2 bases and V by 1 base; bases with no gene match: 4. From germline, CDR1 is SGHTS and CDR2 YDEGEE. DNA of the CDR3: TGTGCCAGCAGCTTGACAGGGGGCCCGACCTACGAGCAGTACTTC. Translated, it gives CASSLTGGPTYEQYF.

This clone was observed once. CDR3 residues: CASSSRTGYEQYF. In DNA, the CDR3 is TGCGCCAGCAGCTCGCGTACAGGGTACGAGCAGTACTTC. The rearrangement links TRBV5-1 to TRBJ2-7, with a weak D call TRBD1 (6 bases). Looked up from germline, CDR1 is SGHRS and CDR2 is YFSETQ. The V end was cut by 3 bases, the J end by 4 bases, with 11 bases between. This CDR3 is built from 13 residues.